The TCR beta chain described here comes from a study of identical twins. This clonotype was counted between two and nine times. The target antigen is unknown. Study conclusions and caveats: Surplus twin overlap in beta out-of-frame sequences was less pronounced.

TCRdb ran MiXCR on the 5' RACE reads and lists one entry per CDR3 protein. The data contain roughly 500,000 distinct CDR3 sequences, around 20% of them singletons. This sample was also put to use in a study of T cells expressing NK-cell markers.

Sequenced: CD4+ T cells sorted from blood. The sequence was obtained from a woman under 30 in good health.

Here the CDR3 reads CASSMGGRTGELFF. The CDR3 DNA reads TGTGCCAGTAGTATGGGCGGGAGGACCGGGGAGCTGTTTTTT. The chain combines TRBV19 with TRBJ2-2; TRBD2 agrees at 8 bases. V lost 3 bases, J lost 5 bases, and 2 bases stayed unmatched. Germline loops: CDR1 LNHDA, CDR2 SQIVND (reference sequence). The CDR3 consists of 14 residues.